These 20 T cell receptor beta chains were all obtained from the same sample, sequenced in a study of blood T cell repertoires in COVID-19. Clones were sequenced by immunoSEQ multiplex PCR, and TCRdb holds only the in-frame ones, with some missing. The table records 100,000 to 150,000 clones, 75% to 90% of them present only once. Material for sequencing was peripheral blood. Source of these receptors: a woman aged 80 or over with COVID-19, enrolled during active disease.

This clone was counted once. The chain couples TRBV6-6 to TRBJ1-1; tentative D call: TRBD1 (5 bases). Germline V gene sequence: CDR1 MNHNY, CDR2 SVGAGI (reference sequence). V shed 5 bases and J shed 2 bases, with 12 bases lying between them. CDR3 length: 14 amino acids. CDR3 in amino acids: CASSPRGINTEAFF. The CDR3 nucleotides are TGTGCCAGCAGTCCTCGGGGGATCAACACTGAAGCTTTCTTT.

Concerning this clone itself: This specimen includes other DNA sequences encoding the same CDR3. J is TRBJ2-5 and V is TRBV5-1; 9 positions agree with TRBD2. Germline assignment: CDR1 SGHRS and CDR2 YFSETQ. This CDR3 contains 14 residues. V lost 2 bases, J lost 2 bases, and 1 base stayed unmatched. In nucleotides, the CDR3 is TGCGCCAGCAGCTTAGCGGGAGGTCAAGAGACCCAGTACTTC. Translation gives CASSLAGGQETQYF.

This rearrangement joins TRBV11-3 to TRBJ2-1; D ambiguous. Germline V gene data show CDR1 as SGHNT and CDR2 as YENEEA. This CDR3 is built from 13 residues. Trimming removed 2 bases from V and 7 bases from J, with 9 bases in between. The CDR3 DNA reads TGTGCCAGCAGCTTACTCGGTACTAATGAGCAGTTCTTC. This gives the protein CASSLLGTNEQFF.

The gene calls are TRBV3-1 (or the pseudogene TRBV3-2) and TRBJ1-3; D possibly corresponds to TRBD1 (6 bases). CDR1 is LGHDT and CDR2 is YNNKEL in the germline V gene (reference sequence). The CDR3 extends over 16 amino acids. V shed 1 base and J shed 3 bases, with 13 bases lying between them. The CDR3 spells CASSQVSTGFGNTIYF. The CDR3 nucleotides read TGTGCCAGCAGCCAAGTGAGCACAGGGTTTGGAAACACCATATATTTT.

This chain's CDR3 is CASSPGRTEAFF. The CDR3 nucleotides read TGCGCCAGCAGCCCGGGGAGGACTGAAGCTTTCTTT. The chain combines TRBV5-1 with TRBJ1-1, with D hard to call. This CDR3 region has 12 residues. CDR1 is SGHRS and CDR2 is YFSETQ in the germline V gene. V was cut by 4 bases and J by 5 bases, with 9 bases left in between. Supplemented by reference TRBV5-1 and TRBJ1-1, the full variable domain reads KAGVTQTPRYLIKTRGQQVTLSCSPISGHRSVSWYQQTPGQGLQFLFEYFSETQRNKGNFPGRFSGRQFSNSRSEMNVSTLELGDSALYLCASSPGRTEAFFGQGTRLTVV.

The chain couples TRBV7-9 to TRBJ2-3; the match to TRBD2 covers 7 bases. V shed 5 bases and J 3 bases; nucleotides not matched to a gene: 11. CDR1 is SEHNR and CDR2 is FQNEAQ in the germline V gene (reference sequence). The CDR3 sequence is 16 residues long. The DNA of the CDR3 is TGTGCCAGCAGCCCCGGAGCCGGGAGGATTACAGATACGCAGTATTTT. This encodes CASSPGAGRITDTQYF. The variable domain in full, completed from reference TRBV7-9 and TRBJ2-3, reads DTGVSQNPRHKITKRGQNVTFRCDPISEHNRLYWYRQTLGQGPEFLTYFQNEAQLEKSRLLSDRFSAERPKGSFSTLEIQRTEQGDSAMYLCASSPGAGRITDTQYFGPGTRLTVL.

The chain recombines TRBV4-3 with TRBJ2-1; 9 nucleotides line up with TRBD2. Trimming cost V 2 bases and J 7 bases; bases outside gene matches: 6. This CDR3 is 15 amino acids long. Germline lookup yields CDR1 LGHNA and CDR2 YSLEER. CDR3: CASSQLAGFRNEQFF. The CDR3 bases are TGCGCCAGCAGCCAACTAGCGGGATTTCGTAATGAGCAGTTCTTC.

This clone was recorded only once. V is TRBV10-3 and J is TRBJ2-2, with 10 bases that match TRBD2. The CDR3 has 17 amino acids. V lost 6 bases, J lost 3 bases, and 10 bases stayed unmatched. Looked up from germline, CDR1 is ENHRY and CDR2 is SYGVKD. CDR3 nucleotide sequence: TGTGCCATCAGGGAGGGAGCGGGAGGGTCCTACACCGGGGAGCTGTTTTTT. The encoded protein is CAIREGAGGSYTGELFF.

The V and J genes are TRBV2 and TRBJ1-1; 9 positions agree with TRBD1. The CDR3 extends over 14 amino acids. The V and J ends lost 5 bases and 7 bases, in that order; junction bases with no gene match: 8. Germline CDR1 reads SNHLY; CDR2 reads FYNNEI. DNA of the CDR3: TGTGCCAGCAGTTCCCCGGGACAGGGTGGTGAAGCTTTCTTT. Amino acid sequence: CASSSPGQGGEAFF. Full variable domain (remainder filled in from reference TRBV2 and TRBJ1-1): EPEVTQTPSHQVTQMGQEVILRCVPISNHLYFYWYRQILGQKVEFLVSFYNNEISEKSEIFDDQFSVERPDGSNFTLKIRSTKLEDSAMYFCASSSPGQGGEAFFGQGTRLTVV.

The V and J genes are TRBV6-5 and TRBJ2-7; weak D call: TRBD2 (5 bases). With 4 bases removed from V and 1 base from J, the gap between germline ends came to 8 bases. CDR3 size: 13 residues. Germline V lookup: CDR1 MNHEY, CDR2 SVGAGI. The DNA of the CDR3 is TGTGCCAGCAGTTCTCCGGGGTCCTACGAGCAGTACTTC. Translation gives CASSSPGSYEQYF.

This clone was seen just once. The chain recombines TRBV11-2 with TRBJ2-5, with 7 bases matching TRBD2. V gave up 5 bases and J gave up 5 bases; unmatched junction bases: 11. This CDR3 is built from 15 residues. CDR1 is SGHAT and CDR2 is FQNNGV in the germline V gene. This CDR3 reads CASSARGGDGETQYF. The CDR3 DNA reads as TGTGCCAGCAGCGCGAGGGGAGGGGATGGGGAGACCCAGTACTTC.

Here the CDR3 reads CASSTGDTSGRKGEQFF. The CDR3 DNA reads as TGTGCCAGCAGTACTGGTGATACTAGCGGGAGAAAGGGGGAGCAGTTCTTC. This chain joins TRBV5-4 and TRBJ2-1; 11 bases fit TRBD2. V was pared by 5 bases and J by 10 bases, with 17 bases of the junction left unmatched. CDR3 length: 17 amino acids. The germline V gene encodes CDR1 SGHNT and CDR2 YYREEE (reference sequence).

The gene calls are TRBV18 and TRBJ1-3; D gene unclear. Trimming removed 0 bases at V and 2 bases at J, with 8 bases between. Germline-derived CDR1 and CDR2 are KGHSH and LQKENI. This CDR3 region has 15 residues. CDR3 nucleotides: TGTGCCAGCTCACCACCGTCAGTACCTGGAAACACCATATATTTT. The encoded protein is CASSPPSVPGNTIYF. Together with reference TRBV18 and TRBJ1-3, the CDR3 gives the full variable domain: NAGVMQNPRHLVRRRGQEARLRCSPMKGHSHVYWYRQLPEEGLKFMVYLQKENIIDESGMPKERFSAEFPKEGPSILRIQQVVRGDSAAYFCASSPPSVPGNTIYFGEGSWLTVV.

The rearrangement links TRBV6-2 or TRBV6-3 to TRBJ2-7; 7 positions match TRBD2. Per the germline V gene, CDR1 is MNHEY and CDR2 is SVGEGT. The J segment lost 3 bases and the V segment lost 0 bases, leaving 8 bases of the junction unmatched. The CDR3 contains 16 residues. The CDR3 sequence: CASSYSLPSGNYEQYF. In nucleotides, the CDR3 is TGTGCCAGCAGTTACTCGCTCCCTAGCGGAAACTACGAGCAGTACTTC.

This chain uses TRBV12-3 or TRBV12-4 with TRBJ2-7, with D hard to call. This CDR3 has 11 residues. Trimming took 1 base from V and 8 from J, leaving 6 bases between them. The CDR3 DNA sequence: TGTGCCAGCAGTTTAGATTTCAAGCAGTACTTC. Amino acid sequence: CASSLDFKQYF.

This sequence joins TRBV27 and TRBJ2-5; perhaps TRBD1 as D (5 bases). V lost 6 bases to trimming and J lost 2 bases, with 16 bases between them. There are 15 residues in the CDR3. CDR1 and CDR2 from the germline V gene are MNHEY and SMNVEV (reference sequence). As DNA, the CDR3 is TGTGCCAGCAGGGACACGCCCCAACCTCAAGAGACCCAGTACTTC. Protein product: CASRDTPQPQETQYF.

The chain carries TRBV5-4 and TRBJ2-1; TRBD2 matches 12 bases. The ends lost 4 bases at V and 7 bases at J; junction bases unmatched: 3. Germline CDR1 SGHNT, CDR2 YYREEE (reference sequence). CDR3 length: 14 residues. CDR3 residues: CASSPGLAGNEQFF. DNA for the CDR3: TGTGCCAGCAGCCCAGGACTAGCGGGAAATGAGCAGTTCTTC. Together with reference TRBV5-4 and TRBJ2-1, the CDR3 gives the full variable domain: ETGVTQSPTHLIKTRGQQVTLRCSSQSGHNTVSWYQQALGQGPQFIFQYYREEENGRGNFPPRFSGLQFPNYSSELNVNALELDDSALYLCASSPGLAGNEQFFGPGTRLTVL.

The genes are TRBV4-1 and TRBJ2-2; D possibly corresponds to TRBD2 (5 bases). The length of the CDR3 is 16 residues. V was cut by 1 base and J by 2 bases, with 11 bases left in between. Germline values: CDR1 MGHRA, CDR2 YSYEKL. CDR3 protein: CASSQGPGRNTGELFF. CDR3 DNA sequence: TGCGCCAGCAGCCAAGGCCCGGGGAGAAACACCGGGGAGCTGTTTTTT.

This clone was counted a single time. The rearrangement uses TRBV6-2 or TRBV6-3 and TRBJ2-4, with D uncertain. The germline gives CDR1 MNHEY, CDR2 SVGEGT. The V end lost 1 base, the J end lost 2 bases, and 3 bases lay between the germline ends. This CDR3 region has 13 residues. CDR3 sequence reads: CASSYLTKNIQYF. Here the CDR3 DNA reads TGTGCCAGCAGTTACTTAACCAAAAACATTCAGTACTTC.

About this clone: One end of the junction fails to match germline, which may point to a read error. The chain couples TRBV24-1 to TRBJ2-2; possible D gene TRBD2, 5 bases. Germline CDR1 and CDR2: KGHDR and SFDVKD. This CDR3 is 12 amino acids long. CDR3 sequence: CAVRGRYRGAVF. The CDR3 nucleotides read TGTGCCGTCCGTGGTAGATACCGGGGAGCTGTTTTT.